The entry that follows covers one T cell receptor beta chain sequence. The CDR3 covers 16 residues. The data were taken from a study of blood T cell repertoires in COVID-19. Study-level background: Both acute and convalescent COVID-19 samples were obtained from the United States, Italy and Spain. The cDNA or gDNA used as material had been derived from T cells, B-cell-depleted T cells, or PBMCs.

As handled by the study authors: Amplification with reference gene primers provided the estimates of nucleated cell counts. The method was immunoSEQ multiplex PCR; TCRdb's version includes in-frame clones alone and lacks a portion of them. The DNA gave D and trimming, while V, J and clone size come from that table. This sample has over 70,000 clones, with over 60% found just once. The receptor's source is a human donor in a cohort sampled during active COVID-19. The V gene is TRBV21-1, the J gene TRBJ2-5; the table's D call, TRBD2, has no DNA check behind it. TRBV21-1 is listed as a pseudogene. Sequencing was done on a sample of peripheral blood. Here the CDR3 DNA reads TGTGCCAGCAGCAAAGTCCCCAGGAGGGGACAAGAGACCCAGTACTTC. Protein: CASSKVPRRGQETQYF.